The 19 T cell receptor beta chains given below trace back to one sample, sequenced in a study of molecular identifiers for immune sequencing clone quantification. TCRdb re-derived calls from the PCR reads in MiXCR, one entry per CDR3 protein. The table records about 510,000 distinct CDR3 sequences, about a fifth of them present only once. The sample taken for sequencing was naive CD8+ T cells from blood, with Jurkat cell RNA spiked in. Subset indicated: FACS-sorted CD8+CD4-CCR7+CD45RA+ naive T cells. The receptors here all came from a human donor in good health. Some libraries in this study had Jurkat cell RNA spiked in.

V and J are TRBV5-1 and TRBJ2-1; 14 bases map to TRBD2. There are 16 residues in the CDR3. Germline CDR1 SGHRS, CDR2 YFSETQ. Losses at the gene ends were 2 bases for V and 9 bases for J; bases not matched to a gene: 7. CDR3 nucleotide sequence: TGCGCCAGCAGCTTAGAACCGGGACTAGCGGGGGTTGAGCAGTTCTTC. Translating gives CASSLEPGLAGVEQFF.

The V gene is TRBV12-5, the J gene TRBJ1-1; D is unresolved. Germline V CDR1 and CDR2: LGHNT, FRNRAP. CDR3 length equals 12 residues. Deletions cut 6 bases from V and 8 bases from J, with 13 bases between. CDR3 residues: CASGDRNEEAFF. CDR3 bases: TGTGCTAGTGGCGACCGAAACGAGGAAGCTTTCTTT.

This clonotype was detected many times. The V and J genes are TRBV20-1 and TRBJ2-3, with a possible D match to TRBD2 (6 bases). Germline V gene lookup returns CDR1 DFQATT and CDR2 SNEGSKA (reference sequence). V shed 5 bases and J shed 6 bases, with 21 bases lying between them. CDR3 length: 15 amino acids. The CDR3 reads CSAPNPDTSPDTQYF. The CDR3 DNA is TGCAGTGCTCCGAACCCGGACACTAGCCCTGATACGCAGTATTTT.

A remark on this clonotype: A much larger clone differs from this one at a single base, so this may be a read error. The V call is TRBV7-9, the J call TRBJ2-7; D might be TRBD1 (6 bases). CDR1 and CDR2 (germline): SEHNR, FQNEAQ (reference sequence). CDR3 length: 14 amino acids. Written as DNA, the CDR3 is TGTGCCGGCAGCTCATCTACAGGGTCCGACGAGCAGTACTTC. The encoded protein is CAGSSSTGSDEQYF. Complete variable domain (other parts from reference TRBV7-9 and TRBJ2-7): DTGVSQNPRHKITKRGQNVTFRCDPISEHNRLYWYRQTLGQGPEFLTYFQNEAQLEKSRLLSDRFSAERPKGSFSTLEIQRTEQGDSAMYLCAGSSSTGSDEQYFGPGTRLTVT.

As concerns this clonotype: A much larger clone is a single base away; this may be a read error. The CDR3 sequence is CACSPLANQPQHF. For the CDR3, the DNA is TGTGCCTGTAGCCCCCTGGCTAATCAGCCCCAGCATTTT. The chain carries TRBV19 and TRBJ1-5, with no clear D. Germline loops: CDR1 LNHDA, CDR2 SQIVND (reference sequence). The CDR3 is 13 residues long.

This clonotype was seen more than once but under ten times. Given a much more abundant clone one base away, this may be a read error. Given the absence of the conserved phenylalanine or tryptophan at the CDR3 end, a read error is likely. The CDR3 DNA reads TGTGCCAGCAGTTTCAGACTAGCGGGGGATACGCAGTATCTT. As protein: CASSFRLAGDTQYL. The chain carries TRBV28 and TRBJ2-3; 11 bases are shared with TRBD2. J was trimmed by 6 bases and V by 3 bases; bases with no gene match: 2. The germline CDR1 and CDR2 sequences are MDHEN and SYDVKM. There are 14 residues in the CDR3.

Ten or more counts support this clonotype. This sequence joins TRBV7-2 and TRBJ2-5; tentatively, D is TRBD1 or TRBD2 (5 bases each). The CDR3 runs to 15 residues. Germline CDR1 is SGHTA and CDR2 is FQGNSA. V gave up 4 bases and J gave up 3 bases, with 15 bases separating them. The CDR3 region has the DNA TGTGCCAGCAGCTCTCCCGGGACGGCTGAAGAGACCCAGTACTTC. Amino acid sequence: CASSSPGTAEETQYF.

This clonotype was seen at least ten times. CDR3: CATSRGTSGETDTQYF. As DNA, the CDR3 is TGTGCCACCAGCAGAGGGACTAGCGGGGAAACAGATACGCAGTATTTT. The chain uses TRBV15 and TRBJ2-3; 12 bases align to TRBD2. CDR3 length: 16 residues. Germline CDR1 is LNHNV and CDR2 is YYDKDF (reference sequence). V shed 1 base, J shed 3 bases, and the junction held 2 bases outside the gene matches.

The sample holds many counts of this clonotype. The V gene is TRBV29-1, the J gene TRBJ2-2; D unclear. Trimming took 0 bases from V and 2 from J, leaving 7 bases between them. The CDR3 covers 14 residues. In germline, CDR1 is SQVTM, CDR2 ANQGSEA. The CDR3 DNA reads as TGCAGCGTTGAAGAGGGCCGTAACACCGGGGAGCTGTTTTTT. Its protein is CSVEEGRNTGELFF.

This clonotype has just a few counts. This rearrangement joins TRBV9 to TRBJ2-7, with D maybe TRBD2 (6 bases). The CDR3 loop spans 15 amino acids. Trimming shortened V by 0 bases and J by 4 bases, and 14 bases separated the two germline ends. From germline, CDR1 is SGDLS and CDR2 YYNGEE. The CDR3 bases are TGTGCCAGCAGCGTAGGCGCTAGCGCAAGATACGAGCAGTACTTC. Its translation: CASSVGASARYEQYF.

Concerning this clonotype: Just one base apart from a much larger clone, this may be a read error. V usage is TRBV28 and J usage is TRBJ2-3; D is unresolved. V lost 8 bases to trimming and J lost 2 bases, with 20 bases between them. The V gene's germline CDR1 is MDHEN and CDR2 SYDVKM. The CDR3 contains 16 residues. CDR3 in DNA: TGTGCCAGCCAATCCGAGGATGCCTCCTACACAGATACGCAGTATTTT. Protein product: CASQSEDASYTDTQYF.

This clonotype showed up many times. This chain connects TRBV5-1 to TRBJ2-7; 12 nucleotides match TRBD2. The CDR3 has 14 residues. V trimming: 4 bases; J trimming: 3 bases; junction bases outside the gene matches: 2. CDR1 and CDR2 (germline): SGHRS, YFSETQ. The CDR3 sequence: CASSPTSGGYEQYF. The CDR3 nucleotides are TGCGCCAGCAGCCCGACTAGCGGGGGCTACGAGCAGTACTTC. The complete variable domain, with remaining parts taken from reference TRBV5-1 and TRBJ2-7, reads KAGVTQTPRYLIKTRGQQVTLSCSPISGHRSVSWYQQTPGQGLQFLFEYFSETQRNKGNFPGRFSGRQFSNSRSEMNVSTLELGDSALYLCASSPTSGGYEQYFGPGTRLTVT.

Note on this clonotype: Just one base apart from a much larger clone, this may be a read error. J is TRBJ2-5 and V is TRBV5-1; TRBD1 aligns across 8 bases. The CDR3 covers 14 residues. Per the germline V gene, CDR1 is SGHRS and CDR2 is YFSETQ. The CDR3 spells CASSPDRGPETQHF. CDR3 DNA sequence: TGCGCCAGCAGCCCAGACAGGGGCCCAGAGACCCAGCACTTC.

The sample holds many counts of this clonotype. CDR3 in DNA: TGTGCCAGCAGCTTAGGACGCTTGCGGGAGCTGCGGGAGACCCAGTACTTC. It is translated as CASSLGRLRELRETQYF. The chain couples TRBV7-6 to TRBJ2-5; 7 bases fit TRBD2. J was trimmed by 5 bases and V by 1 base; bases with no gene match: 13. This CDR3 is built from 17 residues. Germline V gene lookup returns CDR1 SGHVS and CDR2 FNYEAQ.

The rearrangement links TRBV6-2 or TRBV6-3 to TRBJ1-6, with D uncertain. CDR3 size: 14 residues. The V end was cut by 5 bases, the J end by 4 bases, with 9 bases between. CDR1 and CDR2 from the germline V gene are MNHEY and SVGEGT. Here the CDR3 reads CASSRRAYNSPLHF. The DNA for the CDR3 is TGTGCCAGCAGTCGACGGGCATATAATTCACCCCTCCACTTT.

This clonotype has a count of ten or more. The rearrangement links TRBV7-6 to TRBJ2-3, with D tentatively TRBD1 (6 bases). CDR3 length equals 15 residues. The V end was cut by 5 bases, the J end by 2 bases, with 14 bases between. Per germline, CDR1 SGHVS and CDR2 FNYEAQ. The CDR3 nucleotides are TGTGCCAGCAGCAGCCGGGACATACACACAGATACGCAGTATTTT. Translating it yields CASSSRDIHTDTQYF.

This clonotype occurred a few times. This chain links TRBV19 with TRBJ2-3, with D hard to call. The CDR3 has 16 amino acids. V lost 10 bases, J lost 0 bases, and 20 bases lay in between. Germline values: CDR1 LNHDA, CDR2 SQIVND (reference sequence). DNA for the CDR3: TGTGCCACGAGACCTTTTGATGGGCCCAGCACAGATACGCAGTATTTT. Protein sequence: CATRPFDGPSTDTQYF.

The sample holds a few counts of this clonotype. This rearrangement joins TRBV19 to TRBJ1-5; 7 nucleotides agree with TRBD1. Trimming cost V 5 bases and J 3 bases; bases outside gene matches: 19. Germline values: CDR1 LNHDA, CDR2 SQIVND (reference sequence). The CDR3 extends over 19 amino acids. The CDR3 loop is CASSPRQGLRFGDNQPQHF. CDR3 bases: TGTGCCAGTAGTCCAAGACAGGGATTGAGATTCGGAGACAATCAGCCCCAGCATTTT.

Points on this clonotype: A much larger clone lies one base from this, so it may be a read error. The chain carries TRBV4-3 and TRBJ1-5, with 10 bases lining up with TRBD1. There are 15 residues in the CDR3. Germline-derived CDR1 and CDR2 are LGHNA and YSLEER. The CDR3 reads CAGSQWTGGNQPQHF. CDR3 DNA: TGCGCCGGCAGCCAATGGACAGGGGGTAACCAGCCCCAGCATTTT.